These 31 T cell receptor beta chains were sequenced from one sample in a study of T-cell memory formation after mild COVID-19. MiXCR was run by TCRdb on the 5' RACE reads, yielding one entry per CDR3 protein. The table includes around 180,000 distinct CDR3 sequences, roughly 18% detected once. The sequenced sample was PBMCs or a T cell subset sorted from them (not recorded which). These receptors originate from a man aged 18 to 30 who had mild COVID-19 (a few samples of this study predate the infection). Cell type and time point are not known.

This clonotype appeared a few times. The chain has TRBV3-1 and TRBJ2-5, with D perhaps TRBD2 (7 bases). V dropped 5 bases and J dropped 6 bases, with 16 bases sitting between them. The CDR3 runs to 14 residues. Germline CDR1 and CDR2: LGHDT and YNNKEL (reference sequence). CDR3 loop: CASSSEGGLQTQYF. Written as DNA, the CDR3 is TGTGCCAGCAGCAGTGAGGGGGGGCTCCAGACCCAGTACTTC.

The V gene is TRBV11-2, the J gene TRBJ2-3, with D unresolved. The CDR3 totals 12 residues. V shed 5 bases and J shed 5 bases, with 8 bases lying between them. Germline lookup yields CDR1 SGHAT and CDR2 FQNNGV. The CDR3 reads CASSLLVDTQYF. Written as DNA, the CDR3 is TGTGCCAGCAGCCTCCTAGTAGATACGCAGTATTTT.

This sequence joins TRBV6-2 or TRBV6-3 and TRBJ2-1, with 11 positions matching TRBD2. The CDR3 contains 15 residues. The germline CDR1 and CDR2 sequences are MNHEY and SVGEGT. The ends lost 6 bases at V and 8 bases at J; junction bases unmatched: 9. The CDR3 loop is CASSYPSGGNHEQFF. CDR3 DNA: TGTGCCAGCAGCTATCCTAGCGGGGGGAACCATGAGCAGTTCTTC.

The sample holds many counts of this clonotype. V usage is TRBV7-2 and J usage is TRBJ2-5; D is unclear. Germline V CDR1 and CDR2: SGHTA, FQGNSA. The germline V and J ends were trimmed by 5 bases and 1 base, with 11 bases remaining between them. This CDR3 is built from 14 residues. In nucleotides, the CDR3 is TGTGCCAGCAGCCAGAGGTGGTCCCAAGAGACCCAGTACTTC. Translating gives CASSQRWSQETQYF.

The gene calls are TRBV6-6 and TRBJ2-7, with 7 positions matching TRBD1. Germline CDR1 MNHNY, CDR2 SVGAGI (reference sequence). This CDR3 is 13 amino acids long. V shed 4 bases and J 3 bases; nucleotides not matched to a gene: 3. The CDR3 sequence: CASSWDSLYEQYV. The CDR3 bases are TGTGCCAGCAGTTGGGACAGTCTCTACGAGCAGTACGTC.

This chain uses TRBV20-1 with TRBJ2-1, with D uncertain. CDR1 and CDR2 (germline): DFQATT, SNEGSKA (reference sequence). The CDR3 is made up of 10 amino acids. The V and J ends lost 5 bases and 7 bases respectively, with 6 bases between them. The CDR3 is CSARVNEQFF. CDR3 bases: TGCAGTGCTCGAGTGAATGAGCAGTTCTTC.

This clonotype was seen a few times. The chain couples TRBV19 to TRBJ2-3; no clear D gene. The germline V gene encodes CDR1 LNHDA and CDR2 SQIVND (reference sequence). The CDR3 consists of 11 residues. V shed 2 bases and J shed 6 bases, with 3 bases lying between them. The CDR3 bases are TGTGCCAGTAGTATAATGGATACGCAGTATTTT. Translation: CASSIMDTQYF.

This rearrangement joins TRBV28 to TRBJ1-5; 10 nucleotides match TRBD1. The CDR3 runs 16 residues. V lost 7 bases to trimming and J lost 1 base; unmatched junction nucleotides: 7. From germline, CDR1 is MDHEN and CDR2 SYDVKM. The DNA for the CDR3 is TGTGCCAGCACCAGACGACAGGGGGCAAGCAATCAGCCCCAGCATTTT. Its protein product is CASTRRQGASNQPQHF. The complete variable domain, with remaining parts taken from reference TRBV28 and TRBJ1-5, reads DVKVTQSSRYLVKRTGEKVFLECVQDMDHENMFWYRQDPGLGLRLIYFSYDVKMKEKGDIPEGYSVSREKKERFSLILESASTNQTSMYLCASTRRQGASNQPQHFGDGTRLSIL.

V gene TRBV4-3 combines with J gene TRBJ2-7; 11 bases line up with TRBD2. CDR1 is LGHNA and CDR2 is YSLEER in the germline V gene. The V gene end was trimmed by 3 bases and the J gene end by 3 bases; junction bases not matched to a gene: 4. CDR3 size: 15 residues. As DNA, the CDR3 is TGCGCCAGCAGCCAGGTGACTAGCGGGGTCTACGAGCAGTACTTC. Protein product: CASSQVTSGVYEQYF.

This clonotype was counted between two and nine times. V usage is TRBV28 and J usage is TRBJ1-5; D not certain. V was clipped by 3 bases and J by 7 bases, with 7 bases between them. The CDR3 runs to 12 residues. CDR1 and CDR2 from the germline V gene are MDHEN and SYDVKM. The CDR3 protein is CASSFLPQPQHF. The CDR3 DNA reads as TGTGCCAGCAGTTTTCTCCCGCAGCCCCAGCATTTT.

This chain connects TRBV20-1 to TRBJ2-5, with TRBD2 matching over 10 bases. V lost 4 bases, J lost 2 bases, and 7 bases stayed unmatched. Per the germline V gene, CDR1 is DFQATT and CDR2 is SNEGSKA (reference sequence). There are 15 residues in the CDR3. The CDR3 sequence is CSATAGGLSQETQYF. Here the CDR3 DNA reads TGCAGTGCTACAGCGGGGGGGCTATCTCAAGAGACCCAGTACTTC.

This clonotype has only a few counts. The rearrangement links TRBV7-2 to TRBJ2-1; 8 positions match TRBD2. The trim removed 0 bases at V and 2 bases at J, leaving 6 bases unmatched. CDR1 SGHTA and CDR2 FQGNSA come from the germline V gene. CDR3 length: 17 residues. This chain's CDR3 is CASSLASGAGAYNEQFF. In nucleotides, the CDR3 is TGTGCCAGCAGCTTAGCGTCCGGAGCGGGGGCCTACAATGAGCAGTTCTTC. The full variable domain, rest sourced from reference TRBV7-2 and TRBJ2-1, is GAGVSQSPSNKVTEKGKDVELRCDPISGHTALYWYRQSLGQGLEFLIYFQGNSAPDKSGLPSDRFSAERTGGSVSTLTIQRTQQEDSAVYLCASSLASGAGAYNEQFFGPGTRLTVL.

The V gene is TRBV12-3 or TRBV12-4, the J gene TRBJ2-6, with TRBD1 as a possible D gene (6 bases). The CDR3 length is 16 residues. The ends were cut back, 3 bases at V and 0 bases at J, with 9 bases in the middle. Written as DNA, the CDR3 is TGTGCCAGCAGTTTTAGGGGGTCCTCTGGGGCCAACGTCCTGACTTTC. Protein sequence: CASSFRGSSGANVLTF.

This chain links TRBV20-1 with TRBJ2-3, with 7 nucleotides matching TRBD1. CDR3 size: 13 residues. With V trimmed by 5 bases and J by 3 bases, 5 bases remained unmatched. Germline lookup yields CDR1 DFQATT and CDR2 SNEGSKA (reference sequence). The CDR3, as DNA: TGCAGTGCTTATACAGGGGAAACAGATACGCAGTATTTT. Its protein is CSAYTGETDTQYF.

This clonotype was seen only a few times. V usage is TRBV27 and J usage is TRBJ1-1; D might be TRBD1 (5 bases). Germline V gives CDR1 MNHEY, CDR2 SMNVEV (reference sequence). This CDR3 spans 13 amino acids. The V end lost 5 bases, the J end lost 8 bases, and 15 bases lay between the germline ends. The CDR3 loop reads CASSPPWEGEAFF. Here the CDR3 DNA reads TGTGCCAGCAGTCCCCCATGGGAGGGGGAAGCTTTCTTT.

The rearrangement links TRBV29-1 to TRBJ2-7; D is ambiguous. CDR3 length equals 11 residues. The V end lost 5 bases, the J end lost 3 bases, and 8 bases lay between the germline ends. From germline, CDR1 is SQVTM and CDR2 ANQGSEA. For the CDR3, the DNA is TGCAGCGTTAGCGATGTCTACGAGCAGTACTTC. Translating it yields CSVSDVYEQYF.

The chain recombines TRBV7-2 with TRBJ2-1; the D gene is possibly TRBD2 (7 bases). Germline V gene sequence: CDR1 SGHTA, CDR2 FQGNSA. Trimming stripped 5 bases from V and 10 bases from J, with 15 bases between. The CDR3 contains 13 residues. CDR3 DNA: TGTGCCAGCAGCACCCGGGGGGCCGGGGAGCAGTTCTTC. As protein: CASSTRGAGEQFF.

A few counts support this clonotype. The chain uses TRBV12-3 or TRBV12-4 and TRBJ2-3; D perhaps matches TRBD2 (5 bases). Trimming cost V 6 bases and J 9 bases, with 13 bases left between them. CDR3 size: 12 residues. Here the CDR3 DNA reads TGTGCCAGCAGCCCCGGGGTAGGAACGCAGTATTTT. It codes for CASSPGVGTQYF.

V and J are TRBV5-6 and TRBJ2-1; D is tentatively TRBD1 or TRBD2 (5 bases each). V lost 5 bases and J 8 bases, leaving 17 bases between the germline ends. In germline, CDR1 is SGHDT, CDR2 YYEEEE. This CDR3 has 14 amino acids. The DNA of the CDR3 is TGTGCCAGCAGATCCGGGACCGCCGGGGATGAGCAGTTCTTC. Residues: CASRSGTAGDEQFF.

This clonotype was observed a few times. The chain's CDR3 is CSAPRSSGINEQFF. The DNA for the CDR3 is TGCAGTGCTCCGCGGAGTAGCGGGATCAATGAGCAGTTCTTC. The chain links TRBV20-1 to TRBJ2-1; 8 bases line up with TRBD2. The CDR3 extends over 14 amino acids. The V gene end was trimmed by 5 bases and the J gene end by 6 bases; junction bases not matched to a gene: 9. The germline V gene encodes CDR1 DFQATT and CDR2 SNEGSKA (reference sequence).

The sample holds a few counts of this clonotype. The chain couples TRBV12-3 or TRBV12-4 to TRBJ1-2; unclear D gene. The CDR3 runs to 14 residues. With 1 base removed from V and 6 bases from J, the gap between germline ends came to 12 bases. The CDR3: CASSLVLWTDGYTF. The CDR3 coding sequence is TGTGCCAGCAGTTTAGTATTATGGACGGATGGCTACACCTTC.

The V gene is TRBV20-1, the J gene TRBJ2-7, with 7 bases that match TRBD1. CDR3 size: 13 residues. Looked up from germline, CDR1 is DFQATT and CDR2 is SNEGSKA (reference sequence). With 4 bases clipped from V and 3 bases from J, the junction kept 6 bases outside the gene matches. CDR3 residues: CSAMGRGFYEQYF. In nucleotides, the CDR3 is TGCAGTGCTATGGGCAGGGGGTTCTACGAGCAGTACTTC.

The chain carries TRBV10-3 and TRBJ1-6; no firm D call. Germline V gene sequence: CDR1 ENHRY, CDR2 SYGVKD. V was cut by 4 bases and J by 11 bases, with 12 bases left in between. This CDR3 contains 13 residues. CDR3: CAISGTGMPPLHF. Here the CDR3 DNA reads TGTGCCATCAGTGGAACCGGAATGCCACCCCTCCACTTT.

This clonotype has a handful of counts. The chain has TRBV5-1 and TRBJ2-7, with D possibly being TRBD1 or TRBD2 (5 bases each). Trimming took 4 bases from V and 5 from J, leaving 13 bases between them. This CDR3 comprises 13 residues. Looked up from germline, CDR1 is SGHRS and CDR2 is YFSETQ. CDR3 nucleotides: TGCGCCAGCAGCACTCGACAGAGGGACGAGCAGTACTTC. It translates to CASSTRQRDEQYF. The full variable domain, rest sourced from reference TRBV5-1 and TRBJ2-7, is KAGVTQTPRYLIKTRGQQVTLSCSPISGHRSVSWYQQTPGQGLQFLFEYFSETQRNKGNFPGRFSGRQFSNSRSEMNVSTLELGDSALYLCASSTRQRDEQYFGPGTRLTVT.

In this sample, this clonotype turned up a few times. The chain is built from TRBV6-5 and TRBJ1-5; D perhaps matches TRBD1 (5 bases). Germline lookup yields CDR1 MNHEY and CDR2 SVGAGI. V lost 6 bases, J lost 6 bases, and 18 bases lay in between. The CDR3 is 15 amino acids. CDR3 loop: CASSPFSMGGQPQHF. DNA for the CDR3: TGTGCCAGCAGCCCCTTCAGCATGGGGGGTCAGCCCCAGCATTTT.

This clonotype was found a few times. The V gene is TRBV6-6, the J gene TRBJ2-7, with 7 positions matching TRBD1. This CDR3 region has 12 residues. Trimming removed 6 bases from V and 7 bases from J; junction bases left unmatched: 6. Looked up from germline, CDR1 is MNHNY and CDR2 is SVGAGI (reference sequence). CDR3 region: CASSQTGWEQYF. CDR3 nucleotide sequence: TGTGCCAGCAGCCAGACAGGGTGGGAGCAGTACTTC.

This clonotype came up a few times. The chain joins TRBV25-1 to TRBJ1-4; D is ambiguous. CDR1 MGHDK and CDR2 SYGVNS come from the germline V gene. V was shortened by 2 bases and J by 8 bases, with 21 bases between the two germline ends. This CDR3 comprises 17 residues. The CDR3 is CASSEVVSGSSGEKLFF. The CDR3 DNA is TGTGCCAGCAGTGAAGTTGTTTCGGGGTCGTCGGGCGAAAAACTGTTTTTT.

This clonotype showed up just a few times. The V and J genes are TRBV9 and TRBJ2-3; D possibly corresponds to TRBD2 (7 bases). The CDR3 is 16 amino acids. Trimming took 0 bases from V and 0 from J, leaving 11 bases between them. The germline gives CDR1 SGDLS, CDR2 YYNGEE. In DNA, the CDR3 is TGTGCCAGCAGCGTAGTAGGGGGGGCTAGCACAGATACGCAGTATTTT. Amino acid sequence: CASSVVGGASTDTQYF.

The chain is built from TRBV20-1 and TRBJ2-4; D not resolved. The V end lost 0 bases, the J end lost 1 base, and 4 bases lay between the germline ends. The germline CDR1 and CDR2 sequences are DFQATT and SNEGSKA (reference sequence). The CDR3 runs to 13 residues. This CDR3 reads CSARDVAKNIQYF. CDR3 sequence (DNA): TGCAGTGCTAGAGATGTCGCCAAAAACATTCAGTACTTC.

V usage is TRBV10-3 and J usage is TRBJ1-2, with 10 bases fitting TRBD1. The V gene's germline CDR1 is ENHRY and CDR2 SYGVKD. The CDR3 totals 14 residues. V gave up 0 bases and J gave up 12 bases; unmatched junction bases: 7. The CDR3 sequence: CAISESERTGGNTF. DNA for the CDR3: TGTGCCATCAGTGAGTCGGAGAGGACAGGGGGAAACACCTTC.

This clonotype was seen a few times. The chain has TRBV20-1 and TRBJ2-3, with a weak D call TRBD1 (6 bases). Trimming stripped 0 bases from V and 3 bases from J, with 7 bases between. The CDR3 is 13 amino acids. Germline V lookup: CDR1 DFQATT, CDR2 SNEGSKA (reference sequence). CDR3 bases: TGCAGTGCTAGAGATGACAGGACAGATACGCAGTATTTT. Its translation is CSARDDRTDTQYF.